The 18 T cell receptor beta chains below come from one sample, sequenced in a study of blood T cell repertoires in COVID-19. Method: immunoSEQ multiplex PCR; TCRdb's copy keeps in-frame clones and lacks some. Of under 65,000 clones listed, 82% were seen once; the top ten hold about 20%. Sequenced material: peripheral blood. The origin of the receptors is a woman aged 60-75 years with acute or convalescent COVID-19.

This clone has only one observation. The chain has TRBV6-5 and TRBJ2-2, with D possibly being TRBD2 (6 bases). Germline-derived CDR1 and CDR2 are MNHEY and SVGAGI. CDR3 length equals 13 residues. Trimming stripped 0 bases from V and 8 bases from J, with 7 bases between. This CDR3 reads CASSYSGGGELFF. Here the CDR3 DNA reads TGTGCCAGCAGTTACTCGGGGGGAGGGGAGCTGTTTTTT.

V and J are TRBV29-1 and TRBJ2-5; 8 bases fit TRBD1. After removal of 3 bases from V and 5 bases from J, the junction contained 8 bases not matched to a gene. Germline V lookup: CDR1 SQVTM, CDR2 ANQGSEA. This CDR3 contains 14 residues. CDR3 loop: CSVEKSGGRETQYF. DNA for the CDR3: TGCAGCGTTGAGAAGTCAGGGGGCAGGGAGACCCAGTACTTC.

V and J are TRBV7-8 and TRBJ2-2; D may be TRBD2 (6 bases). The CDR3 has 17 amino acids. Germline V CDR1 and CDR2: SGHVS, FQNEAQ. The ends were cut back, 5 bases at V and 4 bases at J, with 20 bases in the middle. Written as DNA, the CDR3 is TGTGCCAGCAGCCGAGAGCGGGTTGGGCTAGTCACCGGGGAGCTGTTTTTT. It yields the protein CASSRERVGLVTGELFF.

The sample holds a few counts of this clone. The CDR3 DNA sequence: TGCGCCAGCAGCCCTGACATTGAGCAGTTCTTC. This sequence encodes CASSPDIEQFF. The chain has TRBV5-1 and TRBJ2-1; D call uncertain. The length of the CDR3 is 11 residues. V was cut by 4 bases and J by 9 bases, with 8 bases left in between. CDR1 is SGHRS, CDR2 YFSETQ, per germline. Full variable domain (remainder filled in from reference TRBV5-1 and TRBJ2-1): KAGVTQTPRYLIKTRGQQVTLSCSPISGHRSVSWYQQTPGQGLQFLFEYFSETQRNKGNFPGRFSGRQFSNSRSEMNVSTLELGDSALYLCASSPDIEQFFGPGTRLTVL.

The chain uses TRBV10-1 and TRBJ2-3; perhaps TRBD2 as D (6 bases). This CDR3 has 14 amino acids. Per the germline V gene, CDR1 is WNHNN and CDR2 is SYGVQD (reference sequence). Trimming pared 4 bases from V and 2 bases from J, leaving 10 bases between. The CDR3 region is CASSGLAITDTQYF. As DNA, the CDR3 is TGCGCCAGCAGTGGGCTAGCGATCACAGATACGCAGTATTTT.

This clone was detected only a few times. The chain recombines TRBV9 with TRBJ1-1; tentatively, D is TRBD1 (6 bases). The ends were cut back, 3 bases at V and 5 bases at J, with 14 bases in the middle. CDR1 SGDLS and CDR2 YYNGEE come from the germline V gene. There are 14 residues in the CDR3. CDR3 bases: TGTGCCAGCAGCGGGTCCCTACAGGGTACTGAAGCTTTCTTT. Translation gives CASSGSLQGTEAFF.

V and J are TRBV15 and TRBJ1-4; a possible D gene is TRBD1 (5 bases). Germline CDR1 reads LNHNV; CDR2 reads YYDKDF (reference sequence). The CDR3 runs 14 residues. V shed 0 bases and J shed 8 bases, with 10 bases lying between them. CDR3 region: CATSRERGGEKLFF. CDR3 bases: TGTGCCACCAGCAGAGAGAGGGGAGGGGAAAAACTGTTTTTT.

The chain links TRBV5-1 to TRBJ2-7; D might be TRBD1 (5 bases). This CDR3 has 13 amino acids. V shed 3 bases and J shed 4 bases, with 11 bases lying between them. Germline V gene sequence: CDR1 SGHRS, CDR2 YFSETQ. The CDR3 sequence is CASSWGQQYEQYF. For the CDR3, the DNA is TGCGCCAGCAGCTGGGGCCAACAGTACGAGCAGTACTTC.

The chain recombines TRBV19 with TRBJ1-4; D may be TRBD1 (6 bases). Germline V gives CDR1 LNHDA, CDR2 SQIVND (reference sequence). Trimming removed 6 bases at V and 6 bases at J, with 14 bases between. This CDR3 has 14 residues. CDR3: CASRHREGDEKLFF. CDR3 sequence (DNA): TGTGCCAGTAGGCACAGGGAGGGAGATGAAAAACTGTTTTTT.

The chain recombines TRBV7-9 with TRBJ1-2; tentative D call: TRBD1 (6 bases). The CDR3 totals 12 residues. Germline CDR1 is SEHNR and CDR2 is FQNEAQ (reference sequence). DNA for the CDR3: TGTGCACTCCCCCGGGGGGCCTATGGCTACACCTTC. It specifies CALPRGAYGYTF.

This clone showed up just a few times. The V and J genes are TRBV7-9 and TRBJ1-2; D gene uncertain. The germline V and J ends were trimmed by 2 bases and 4 bases, with 11 bases remaining between them. This CDR3 region has 14 residues. The germline gives CDR1 SEHNR, CDR2 FQNEAQ (reference sequence). Here the CDR3 DNA reads TGTGCCAGCAGCTTAAATTGGGGAGGCTATGGCTACACCTTC. Amino acids: CASSLNWGGYGYTF.

The chain recombines TRBV5-8 with TRBJ1-5, with D possibly matching TRBD1 (5 bases). The CDR3 totals 15 residues. Germline V CDR1 and CDR2: SGHTS, YDEGEE. The germline V and J ends were trimmed by 5 bases and 2 bases, with 14 bases remaining between them. CDR3 sequence reads: CASSGQGGGNQPQHF. CDR3 DNA sequence: TGTGCCAGCAGTGGTCAGGGTGGGGGCAATCAGCCCCAGCATTTT.

The CDR3 here is CASSEGTSGGLQETQYF. CDR3 in DNA: TGTGCCAGCAGCGAGGGGACTAGCGGGGGGCTCCAAGAGACCCAGTACTTC. The chain employs TRBV9 and TRBJ2-5; 15 nucleotides align to TRBD2. Germline V gives CDR1 SGDLS, CDR2 YYNGEE. After removal of 3 bases from V and 1 base from J, the junction contained 4 bases not matched to a gene. The CDR3 loop spans 17 amino acids.

In this sample, this clone turned up a few times. J is TRBJ1-5 and V is TRBV4-1, with a possible D match to TRBD1 (5 bases). Germline V gene lookup returns CDR1 MGHRA and CDR2 YSYEKL. Trimming took off 0 bases at V and 7 bases at J, with 13 bases between the two ends. The CDR3 has 15 amino acids. The CDR3 DNA reads TGCGCCAGCAGCCAAGATCTTCAGGGTCGGCAGCCCCAGCATTTT. The encoded protein is CASSQDLQGRQPQHF.

There are a few counts of this clone. The chain recombines TRBV3-1 (or the pseudogene TRBV3-2) with TRBJ1-3; 7 bases agree with TRBD1. V lost 5 bases and J lost 5; bases outside the gene matches: 6. The CDR3 is 14 residues long. Looked up from germline, CDR1 is LGHDT and CDR2 is YNNKEL (reference sequence). CDR3 region: CASSNGDSRNTIYF. The CDR3 coding sequence is TGTGCCAGCAGCAACGGGGACAGCCGAAACACCATATATTTT.

The chain has TRBV27 and TRBJ1-3; possible D gene TRBD1, 6 bases. Trimming removed 3 bases from V and 0 bases from J, with 18 bases in between. The CDR3 length is 18 residues. Germline CDR1 and CDR2: MNHEY and SMNVEV (reference sequence). In DNA form, the CDR3 reads TGTGCCAGCAGTTTTAGACGGACAGCGAAGTTCTCTGGAAACACCATATATTTT. Its translation: CASSFRRTAKFSGNTIYF.

This sequence joins TRBV5-4 and TRBJ2-5; 7 bases align to TRBD2. Per germline, CDR1 SGHNT and CDR2 YYREEE (reference sequence). This CDR3 spans 13 amino acids. With V trimmed by 7 bases and J by 3 bases, 6 bases remained unmatched. The CDR3 reads CASLERGEETQYF. In DNA form, the CDR3 reads TGTGCCAGCTTAGAGCGGGGCGAAGAGACCCAGTACTTC.

Only one count was recorded for this clone. The chain recombines TRBV2 with TRBJ2-2, with D possibly being TRBD1 (5 bases). In germline, CDR1 is SNHLY, CDR2 FYNNEI. Trimming took off 3 bases at V and 4 bases at J, with 21 bases between the two ends. The CDR3 totals 18 residues. CDR3 coding DNA: TGTGCCAGCAGTGAGAGTTGGGGCCTTTCCGCCAGCACCGGGGAGCTGTTTTTT. Protein: CASSESWGLSASTGELFF.